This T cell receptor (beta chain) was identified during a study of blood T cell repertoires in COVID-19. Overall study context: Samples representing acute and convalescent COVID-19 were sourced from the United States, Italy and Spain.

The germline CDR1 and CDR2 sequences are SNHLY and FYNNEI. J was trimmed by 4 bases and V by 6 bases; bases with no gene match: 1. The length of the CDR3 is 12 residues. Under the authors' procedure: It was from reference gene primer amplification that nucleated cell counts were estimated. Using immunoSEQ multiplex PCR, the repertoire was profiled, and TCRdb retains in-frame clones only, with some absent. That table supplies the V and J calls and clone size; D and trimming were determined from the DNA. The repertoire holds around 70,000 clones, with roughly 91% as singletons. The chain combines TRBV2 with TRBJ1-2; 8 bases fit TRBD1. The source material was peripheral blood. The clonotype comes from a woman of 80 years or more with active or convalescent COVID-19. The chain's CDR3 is CASRGQAYGYTF. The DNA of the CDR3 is TGTGCCAGCAGGGGACAGGCCTATGGCTACACCTTC.